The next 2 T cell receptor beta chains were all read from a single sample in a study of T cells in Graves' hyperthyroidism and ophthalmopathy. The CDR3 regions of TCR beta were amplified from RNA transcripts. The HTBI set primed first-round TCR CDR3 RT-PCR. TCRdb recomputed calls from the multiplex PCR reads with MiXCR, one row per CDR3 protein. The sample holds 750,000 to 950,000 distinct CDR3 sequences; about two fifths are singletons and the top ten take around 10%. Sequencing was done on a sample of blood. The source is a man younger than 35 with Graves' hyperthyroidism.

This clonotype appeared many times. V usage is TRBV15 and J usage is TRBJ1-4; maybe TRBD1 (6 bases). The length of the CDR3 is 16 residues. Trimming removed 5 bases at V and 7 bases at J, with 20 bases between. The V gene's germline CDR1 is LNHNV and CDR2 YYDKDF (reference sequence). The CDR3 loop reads CATSLSLTGSVEKLFF. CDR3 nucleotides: TGTGCCACCAGCCTTAGCTTGACAGGATCAGTTGAAAAACTGTTTTTT.

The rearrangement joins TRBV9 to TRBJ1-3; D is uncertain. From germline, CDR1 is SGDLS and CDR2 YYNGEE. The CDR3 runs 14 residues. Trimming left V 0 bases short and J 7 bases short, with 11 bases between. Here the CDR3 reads CASSVGEGLNTIYF. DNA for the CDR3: TGTGCCAGCAGCGTAGGGGAGGGTTTGAACACCATATATTTT.